Listed here are 17 T cell receptor beta chains from one sample, sequenced in a study of early T cells in non-severe SARS-CoV-2 infection. TCRdb called the 5' RACE reads again in MiXCR, with one record for every CDR3 protein. Of approximately 32,000 distinct CDR3 sequences listed, 3% to 5% are singletons. The sequenced sample was whole blood. These TCRs come from an adult who was a healthcare worker with PCR-confirmed SARS-CoV-2 infection or an uninfected control (not recorded which).

This clonotype was picked up many times. The chain couples TRBV11-3 to TRBJ2-3, with 7 bases fitting TRBD2. CDR3 length equals 15 residues. From germline, CDR1 is SGHNT and CDR2 YENEEA. J was trimmed by 0 bases and V by 8 bases; bases with no gene match: 8. This CDR3 is CASSGGGGSTDTQYF. Written as DNA, the CDR3 is TGTGCCAGCTCCGGTGGGGGGGGGAGCACAGATACGCAGTATTTT.

This clonotype occurred many times. V gene TRBV6-2 or TRBV6-3 combines with J gene TRBJ1-1, with D perhaps TRBD1 (5 bases). V was shortened by 6 bases and J by 4 bases, with 15 bases between the two germline ends. The CDR3 contains 14 residues. Germline loops: CDR1 MNHEY, CDR2 SVGEGT. The CDR3 spells CASRSGGYFTEAFF. In DNA form, the CDR3 reads TGTGCCAGCAGGAGCGGGGGGTATTTCACTGAAGCTTTCTTT.

This clonotype was counted between two and nine times. The gene calls are TRBV2 and TRBJ2-3; D gene uncertain. Germline CDR1 is SNHLY and CDR2 is FYNNEI. With 6 bases removed from V and 6 bases from J, the gap between germline ends came to 10 bases. The CDR3 sequence is 12 residues long. DNA for the CDR3: TGTGCCAGCAGGATGGGGATTGATACGCAGTATTTT. This codes for CASRMGIDTQYF. The full variable domain, in which reference TRBV2 and TRBJ2-3 provide the parts outside the CDR3, is EPEVTQTPSHQVTQMGQEVILRCVPISNHLYFYWYRQILGQKVEFLVSFYNNEISEKSEIFDDQFSVERPDGSNFTLKIRSTKLEDSAMYFCASRMGIDTQYFGPGTRLTVL.

This clonotype was seen ten or more times. This rearrangement joins TRBV7-2 to TRBJ2-5; the D is unclear. CDR1 SGHTA and CDR2 FQGNSA come from the germline V gene. Trimming removed 1 base at V and 3 bases at J, with 6 bases between. The CDR3 totals 13 residues. Here the CDR3 DNA reads TGTGCCAGCAGCTTAGGACGGAAAGAGACCCAGTACTTC. Its protein product is CASSLGRKETQYF.

The sample holds many counts of this clonotype. V usage is TRBV9 and J usage is TRBJ2-2; TRBD2 agrees at 8 bases. From germline, CDR1 is SGDLS and CDR2 YYNGEE. V shed 2 bases, J shed 0 bases, and the junction held 9 bases outside the gene matches. This CDR3 has 18 amino acids. The CDR3 nucleotides read TGTGCCAGCAGCGTCCCGATGGGCGGGAGGACGAACACCGGGGAGCTGTTTTTT. Its protein product is CASSVPMGGRTNTGELFF.

The table lists this clonotype with many counts. The chain joins TRBV4-3 to TRBJ1-6; D not resolved. Trimming shortened V by 4 bases and J by 10 bases, and 17 bases separated the two germline ends. From germline, CDR1 is LGHNA and CDR2 YSLEER. The CDR3 length is 15 residues. In DNA, the CDR3 is TGCGCCAGCAGCCCAGGACGCCTGAGGGAGTCACCCCTCCACTTT. Amino acid sequence: CASSPGRLRESPLHF.

Many counts were recorded for this clonotype. The chain joins TRBV6-2 or TRBV6-3 to TRBJ2-3; D is perhaps TRBD2 (6 bases). V lost 1 base and J 0 bases, leaving 11 bases between the germline ends. This CDR3 contains 16 residues. Germline CDR1 is MNHEY and CDR2 is SVGEGT. The CDR3 is CASSYYRGTSTDTQYF. The CDR3 coding sequence is TGTGCCAGCAGTTACTATCGGGGGACGAGCACAGATACGCAGTATTTT.

Judged by abundance, this clonotype is medium-sized. CDR3: CASSPRAGELFF. The CDR3, as DNA: TGTGCCAGTAGTCCGAGGGCCGGGGAGCTGTTTTTT. V gene TRBV19 combines with J gene TRBJ2-2; D possibly corresponds to TRBD2 (5 bases). The CDR3 covers 12 residues. CDR1 is LNHDA and CDR2 is SQIVND in the germline V gene (reference sequence). V lost 5 bases and J lost 6, with 7 bases in between.

This clonotype was seen many times. The chain links TRBV12-3 or TRBV12-4 to TRBJ2-2, with D possibly being TRBD1 (5 bases). V dropped 6 bases and J dropped 6 bases, with 11 bases sitting between them. CDR3 length: 13 amino acids. CDR3 residues: CASSLGVAGELFF. The CDR3 DNA is TGTGCCAGCAGCCTAGGGGTTGCCGGGGAGCTGTTTTTT.

There are many counts of this clonotype. The CDR3 loop reads CASSGVPASGSSYNEQFF. The CDR3 nucleotides read TGCGCCAGCAGTGGGGTTCCGGCTAGCGGTAGCTCCTACAATGAGCAGTTCTTC. The chain links TRBV10-1 to TRBJ2-1, with 7 bases matching TRBD2. There are 18 residues in the CDR3. Looked up from germline, CDR1 is WNHNN and CDR2 is SYGVQD (reference sequence). Losses at the gene ends were 4 bases for V and 0 bases for J; bases not matched to a gene: 12.

This clonotype was seen ten or more times. A junction end diverges from the germline sequence, so it may reflect a read error. This chain connects TRBV7-7 to TRBJ2-3, with D possibly TRBD1 on 5 matching bases. Germline CDR1 is SSHAT and CDR2 is FNYEAQ (reference sequence). CDR3 length equals 15 residues. In DNA form, the CDR3 reads TGTGCTAGCAGCTTATCCAGGGCGAGGACAGATACGCAGTATTTT. Protein product: CASSLSRARTDTQYF.

This clonotype was picked up many times. The V gene is TRBV29-1, the J gene TRBJ2-2; 7 bases map to TRBD1. The CDR3 has 13 amino acids. Germline V gene data show CDR1 as SQVTM and CDR2 as ANQGSEA. The V segment lost 7 bases and the J segment 1 base; nucleotides outside the gene matches: 3. CDR3 loop: CSAGTVNTGELFF. The CDR3 coding sequence is TGCAGCGCTGGGACAGTGAACACCGGGGAGCTGTTTTTT.

The table lists this clonotype with many counts. CDR3 coding DNA: TGTGCCAGCAGCTTAATTACAGCCCTTGAGTACGAGCAGTACTTC. The encoded protein is CASSLITALEYEQYF. The chain couples TRBV7-9 to TRBJ2-7, with D unclear. The CDR3 is 15 amino acids. Trimming took off 2 bases at V and 4 bases at J, with 15 bases between the two ends. Germline V gene lookup returns CDR1 SEHNR and CDR2 FQNEAQ (reference sequence).

This clonotype was observed many times. V gene TRBV2 combines with J gene TRBJ2-4, with 8 bases matching TRBD2. This CDR3 is 17 amino acids long. CDR1 and CDR2 (germline): SNHLY, FYNNEI. V dropped 7 bases and J dropped 2; count of bases not matched to a gene: 13. The CDR3 nucleotides are TGTGCCAGCACTGGACTCAGCGGGAGCTCCCCCAAAAACATTCAGTACTTC. The encoded protein is CASTGLSGSSPKNIQYF.

This clonotype was recorded a few times. One end of the junction does not line up with germline, which may come from a read error. The V and J genes are TRBV5-4 and TRBJ2-7; 10 bases are shared with TRBD1. Germline V gene data show CDR1 as SGHNT and CDR2 as YYREEE (reference sequence). This CDR3 contains 15 residues. As DNA, the CDR3 is TGTGTCAGCAGCCGGCCGGGGACAGGGGTGAACGAGCAGTACTTC. It yields the protein CVSSRPGTGVNEQYF.

This CDR3 is CASTAGTGDEKLFF. CDR3 nucleotide sequence: TGTGCCAGCACTGCCGGGACGGGGGATGAAAAACTGTTTTTT. This sequence joins TRBV3-1 and TRBJ1-4; a weak D match, TRBD1 (5 bases). The length of the CDR3 is 14 residues. Germline CDR1 reads LGHDT; CDR2 reads YNNKEL (reference sequence). V shed 7 bases and J shed 6 bases, with 15 bases lying between them.

The J gene is TRBJ2-7, the V gene TRBV6-1, with 9 positions matching TRBD2. The CDR3 has 15 residues. J gave up 7 bases and V 0 bases, and 7 bases lay outside the gene matches. Germline V gene sequence: CDR1 MNHNS, CDR2 SASEGT. CDR3 bases: TGTGCCAGCAGTGAAGCCCGGCGGGGGGGCGTTGAGCAGTACTTC. Translated, it gives CASSEARRGGVEQYF.